Below are 2 T cell receptor beta chains sequenced from a single sample in a study of T cell responses to AZD1222 COVID-19 vaccine. Using immunoSEQ multiplex PCR, the repertoire was profiled, and TCRdb retains in-frame clones only, with some absent. The sample holds some 96,000 clones, about 89% seen once. The sequences come from peripheral blood, collected on day 0 of AZD1222 vaccination. The receptors were gathered from an adult in good health.

The chain is built from TRBV7-9 and TRBJ2-1; 12 bases align to TRBD2. Losses at the gene ends were 4 bases for V and 7 bases for J; bases not matched to a gene: 2. This CDR3 is 14 amino acids long. Germline CDR1 and CDR2: SEHNR and FQNEAQ (reference sequence). CDR3 loop: CASSSLAGGNEQFF. DNA for the CDR3: TGTGCCAGCAGCTCCCTAGCGGGGGGGAATGAGCAGTTCTTC.

The chain has TRBV7-6 and TRBJ2-3; D gene uncertain. Deletions cut 1 base from V and 4 bases from J, with 12 bases between. The CDR3 covers 15 residues. Looked up from germline, CDR1 is SGHVS and CDR2 is FNYEAQ. The CDR3 sequence is CASSLGLSTADTQYF. CDR3 in DNA: TGTGCCAGCAGCTTAGGCCTTTCCACCGCAGATACGCAGTATTTT. The full variable domain, in which reference TRBV7-6 and TRBJ2-3 provide the parts outside the CDR3, is GAGVSQSPRYKVTKRGQDVALRCDPISGHVSLYWYRQALGQGPEFLTYFNYEAQQDKSGLPNDRFSAERPEGSISTLTIQRTEQRDSAMYRCASSLGLSTADTQYFGPGTRLTVL.